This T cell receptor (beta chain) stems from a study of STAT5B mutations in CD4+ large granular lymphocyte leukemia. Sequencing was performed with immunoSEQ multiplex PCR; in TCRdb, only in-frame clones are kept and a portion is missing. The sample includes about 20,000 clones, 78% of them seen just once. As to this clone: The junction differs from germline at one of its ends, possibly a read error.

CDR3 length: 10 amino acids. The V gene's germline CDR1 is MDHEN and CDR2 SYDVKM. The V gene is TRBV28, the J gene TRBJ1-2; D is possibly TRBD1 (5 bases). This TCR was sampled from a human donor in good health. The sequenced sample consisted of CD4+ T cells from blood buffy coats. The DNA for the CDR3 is TGCGTAGTGGGGGGGAATGGCTACACCTTC. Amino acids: CVVGGNGYTF.